This T cell receptor beta chain was documented in a study of early T cells in non-severe SARS-CoV-2 infection. Study as a whole: With bulk RNA from unsorted whole blood as input, sequencing yielded unpaired chains.

This clonotype was counted a few times. The target antigen is unknown. This CDR3 has 13 residues. V was clipped by 2 bases and J by 4 bases, with 6 bases between them. Germline assignment: CDR1 KGHSH and CDR2 LQKENI. Molecules of cDNA were individually given unique molecular identifiers that were attached to them. One entry per CDR3 protein, called by TCRdb with MiXCR from the 5' RACE reads. The table has roughly 90,000 distinct CDR3 sequences, less than 15% seen once. Findings and caveats of the study: Reliance on VDJdb matching favored anti-spike CD8 responses; private and CD4 specificities were missed.

This chain links TRBV18 with TRBJ2-1; D is unclear. The sequencing input was whole blood. This sequence originates from an adult who was a healthcare worker with PCR-confirmed SARS-CoV-2 infection or an uninfected control (not recorded which). The CDR3 reads CASSPNEYNEQFF. The CDR3 DNA is TGTGCCAGCTCACCAAACGAATACAATGAGCAGTTCTTC.